These 11 T cell receptor beta chains were all obtained from the same sample, sequenced in a study of lymphopenia after photon versus proton radiotherapy. Data came from immunoSEQ multiplex PCR; TCRdb stores just in-frame clones and leaves some out. In the table there are about 160,000 clones, roughly nine tenths of which are singletons. The material sequenced was peripheral blood, taken from a patient treated with photon-based radiotherapy. The receptor set was obtained from a man aged 50-59 years with gastric cancer.

The chain has TRBV5-1 and TRBJ2-1, with 7 bases aligning to TRBD2. In germline, CDR1 is SGHRS, CDR2 YFSETQ. The junction had 6 bases not matched to a gene; V was cut back by 0 bases and J by 6 bases. This CDR3 contains 15 residues. The CDR3 loop reads CASSLVAGKPNEQFF. CDR3 nucleotide sequence: TGCGCCAGCAGCTTGGTAGCGGGTAAGCCCAATGAGCAGTTCTTC.

The chain combines TRBV11-2 with TRBJ2-1; no clear D. The germline gives CDR1 SGHAT, CDR2 FQNNGV. This CDR3 contains 14 residues. Deletions cut 6 bases from V and 9 bases from J, with 18 bases between. The CDR3 loop is CASRDIHGLGEQFF. For the CDR3, the DNA is TGTGCCAGCAGGGATATTCACGGTTTGGGTGAGCAGTTCTTC. Full variable domain (remainder filled in from reference TRBV11-2 and TRBJ2-1): EAGVAQSPRYKIIEKRQSVAFWCNPISGHATLYWYQQILGQGPKLLIQFQNNGVVDDSQLPKDRFSAERLKGVDSTLKIQPAKLEDSAVYLCASRDIHGLGEQFFGPGTRLTVL.

The V gene is TRBV5-1, the J gene TRBJ2-1; D is undetermined. Germline CDR1 SGHRS, CDR2 YFSETQ. This CDR3 spans 15 amino acids. V was pared by 0 bases and J by 5 bases, with 12 bases between. The CDR3 nucleotides read TGCGCCAGCAGCTTGGGTGGGCTGAGGAACAATGAGCAGTTCTTC. It specifies CASSLGGLRNNEQFF.

This clone was detected once. The chain couples TRBV9 to TRBJ2-5, with TRBD2 matching 8 bases. The CDR3 covers 16 residues. Germline trimming cut 2 bases from V and 0 bases from J; bases unmatched to any gene: 6. CDR1 is SGDLS, CDR2 YYNGEE, per germline. CDR3 protein: CASSVRSGRDQETQYF. CDR3 bases: TGTGCCAGCAGCGTGAGAAGCGGGAGAGACCAAGAGACCCAGTACTTC. The whole variable domain, remainder taken from reference TRBV9 and TRBJ2-5, is DSGVTQTPKHLITATGQRVTLRCSPRSGDLSVYWYQQSLDQGLQFLIQYYNGEERAKGNILERFSAQQFPDLHSELNLSSLELGDSALYFCASSVRSGRDQETQYFGPGTRLLVL.

This chain links TRBV6-6 with TRBJ1-3, with 7 bases lining up with TRBD1. Germline V gene lookup returns CDR1 MNHNY and CDR2 SVGAGI (reference sequence). The V gene end was trimmed by 2 bases and the J gene end by 2 bases; junction bases not matched to a gene: 3. CDR3 length equals 15 residues. This CDR3 reads CASSYDRVAGNTIYF. CDR3 nucleotide sequence: TGTGCCAGCAGTTACGACAGGGTCGCTGGAAACACCATATATTTT.

CDR3 loop: CSVSRGGNTEAFF. As DNA, the CDR3 is TGCAGCGTTTCCAGGGGGGGAAACACTGAAGCTTTCTTT. The chain couples TRBV29-1 to TRBJ1-1, with 7 bases aligning to TRBD1. CDR3 size: 13 residues. With 5 bases clipped from V and 2 bases from J, the junction kept 5 bases outside the gene matches. Germline values: CDR1 SQVTM, CDR2 ANQGSEA.

The sample holds one count of this clone. The rearrangement joins TRBV19 to TRBJ1-1; D is possibly TRBD1 (5 bases). The CDR3 runs to 16 residues. V dropped 7 bases and J dropped 0 bases, with 18 bases sitting between them. CDR1 and CDR2 (germline): LNHDA, SQIVND (reference sequence). The CDR3 bases are TGTGCCAGTACCCCGGGGTCGGGACCACTGAACACTGAAGCTTTCTTT. It yields the protein CASTPGSGPLNTEAFF.

This rearrangement joins TRBV28 to TRBJ2-1, with 8 bases fitting TRBD2. This CDR3 is 16 amino acids long. Germline V lookup: CDR1 MDHEN, CDR2 SYDVKM. V was pared by 7 bases and J by 1 base, with 9 bases of the junction left unmatched. CDR3 loop: CASILRGGASYNEQFF. Here the CDR3 DNA reads TGTGCCAGCATCCTCCGGGGGGGGGCTTCCTACAATGAGCAGTTCTTC.

This chain connects TRBV5-8 to TRBJ2-7; TRBD2 aligns across 9 bases. J was trimmed by 0 bases and V by 1 base; bases with no gene match: 11. Germline assignment: CDR1 SGHTS and CDR2 YDEGEE. This CDR3 spans 18 amino acids. DNA of the CDR3: TGTGCCAGCAGCTTGATCAGGGAGGCTAGCGGGATCTCCTACGAGCAGTACTTC. Protein: CASSLIREASGISYEQYF.

V is TRBV10-1 and J is TRBJ2-7, with 9 nucleotides matching TRBD1. This CDR3 comprises 15 residues. Germline trimming cut 3 bases from V and 1 base from J; bases unmatched to any gene: 4. CDR1 is WNHNN, CDR2 SYGVQD, per germline (reference sequence). The DNA of the CDR3 is TGCGCCAGCAGTGATCCCGGGACAGGGTCCTACGAGCAGTACTTC. Its translation: CASSDPGTGSYEQYF.

The CDR3 nucleotides read TGTGCCAGCAGGCAGGGGGGGAGGACTGAAGCTTTCTTT. Residues: CASRQGGRTEAFF. The V and J genes are TRBV14 and TRBJ1-1; 7 bases map to TRBD1. Germline V CDR1 and CDR2: SGHDN, FVKESK. This CDR3 is built from 13 residues. Losses at the gene ends were 6 bases for V and 5 bases for J; bases not matched to a gene: 6.